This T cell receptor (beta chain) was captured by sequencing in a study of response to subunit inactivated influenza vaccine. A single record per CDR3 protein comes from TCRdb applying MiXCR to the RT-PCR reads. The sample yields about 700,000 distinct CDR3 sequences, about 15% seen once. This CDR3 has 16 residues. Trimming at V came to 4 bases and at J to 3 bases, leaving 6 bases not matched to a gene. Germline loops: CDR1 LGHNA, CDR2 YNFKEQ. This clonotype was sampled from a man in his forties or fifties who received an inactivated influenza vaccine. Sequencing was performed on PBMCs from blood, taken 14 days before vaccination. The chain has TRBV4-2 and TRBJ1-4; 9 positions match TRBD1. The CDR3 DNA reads TGTGCCAGCAGCCGTAAGAGACAGGGGGCTAATGAAAAACTGTTTTTT. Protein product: CASSRKRQGANEKLFF.